The 5 T cell receptor beta chains below all came from one sample that was sequenced in a study of CD8 T cells in ankylosing spondylitis. TCRdb passed the 5' RACE reads through MiXCR, listing each CDR3 protein once. This sample carries roughly 30,000 distinct CDR3 sequences, about 30% of them seen once, and the ten largest clones take 45%. The material sequenced was synovial fluid, either unsorted or a sorted T cell fraction (not recorded which). These receptors originate from a male donor with ankylosing spondylitis.

This clonotype was counted a few times. V gene TRBV12-3 or TRBV12-4 combines with J gene TRBJ2-3; possible D gene TRBD1, 6 bases. Trimming stripped 6 bases from V and 3 bases from J, with 16 bases between. This CDR3 is built from 15 residues. The CDR3, as DNA: TGTGCCAGCAGGCCGCAGGGGTTTCTAACAGATACGCAGTATTTT. Its protein is CASRPQGFLTDTQYF.

J is TRBJ1-4 and V is TRBV2; weak D call: TRBD1 (6 bases). CDR1 is SNHLY, CDR2 FYNNEI, per germline. V lost 4 bases and J 3 bases, leaving 15 bases between the germline ends. The CDR3 runs to 16 residues. CDR3 sequence reads: CASSGTETGPNEKLFF. The CDR3 nucleotides read TGTGCCAGCAGTGGGACGGAGACAGGTCCTAATGAAAAACTGTTTTTT.

This clonotype was counted between two and nine times. V is TRBV5-1 and J is TRBJ1-2; 8 bases are shared with TRBD1. Looked up from germline, CDR1 is SGHRS and CDR2 is YFSETQ. The CDR3 has 14 amino acids. J lost 7 bases, V lost 7 bases, and 12 bases had no gene match. Here the CDR3 DNA reads TGCGCCAGCCGACCGTCCGACAGGGGCTCTGGCTACACCTTC. Translated, it gives CASRPSDRGSGYTF.

This clonotype was observed many times. This sequence joins TRBV25-1 and TRBJ1-3; D is uncertain. CDR3 length: 15 residues. Looked up from germline, CDR1 is MGHDK and CDR2 is SYGVNS. With 2 bases removed from V and 1 base from J, the gap between germline ends came to 9 bases. CDR3 DNA: TGTGCCAGCAGTGAAAGTTTCGGGTCTGGAAACACCATATATTTT. Translating gives CASSESFGSGNTIYF.

The V and J genes are TRBV3-1 and TRBJ2-1, with 12 bases lining up with TRBD2. The CDR3 has 19 amino acids. Germline loops: CDR1 LGHDT, CDR2 YNNKEL (reference sequence). V lost 1 base and J lost 4; bases outside the gene matches: 11. The CDR3 region has the DNA TGTGCCAGCAGCCAAGGCGGGCTAGCGGGAGGGGGCAGGTACAATGAGCAGTTCTTC. Protein product: CASSQGGLAGGGRYNEQFF.